The T cell receptor beta chain under discussion was sequenced for a study of cytomegalovirus exposure and HLA in healthy donors. V lost 6 bases, J lost 6 bases, and 17 bases stayed unmatched. The germline V gene has CDR1 MDHEN and CDR2 SYDVKM. The CDR3 is 18 residues long. This clone came up once. 60 Vbeta and 13 Jbeta primers were used in PCR. Sequencing was performed with immunoSEQ multiplex PCR; in TCRdb, only in-frame clones are kept and a portion is missing. The sample includes about 170,000 clones, roughly four fifths seen only once; the top ten take about 1.9%. This chain links TRBV28 with TRBJ2-1, with TRBD2 matching over 10 bases. This TCR was recovered from a woman aged 30 to 39 in good health and CMV-seropositive. Sequenced material: PBMCs. CDR3 residues: CASRERGFQRGGRNEQFF. The CDR3, as DNA: TGTGCCAGCAGAGAGCGGGGATTTCAGCGGGGGGGCCGCAATGAGCAGTTCTTC.